The T cell receptor (beta chain) under discussion was sequenced for a study of cytomegalovirus exposure and HLA in healthy donors. The PCR contained 60 Vbeta and 13 Jbeta primers. Sequencing was performed with immunoSEQ multiplex PCR; in TCRdb, only in-frame clones are kept and a portion is missing. This sample carries about 150,000 clones, roughly 80% of them seen once, and the ten largest clones take 3% to 3.5%. With respect to this clone: Antigen: not known.

The CDR3 contains 13 residues. V was cut by 2 bases and J by 2 bases, with 7 bases left in between. The V gene's germline CDR1 is SEHNR and CDR2 FQNEAQ (reference sequence). Overall study results and limits: When analyzed later, the rates of TCR association showed variation by HLA locus, with DRB1 the most and HLA-C the fewest.

This rearrangement joins TRBV7-9 to TRBJ2-7; D is unclear. This clonotype was obtained from a male donor in good health and CMV-seronegative. The sample taken for sequencing was PBMCs. The CDR3 loop is CASSLTVTYEQYF. CDR3 nucleotide sequence: TGTGCCAGCAGCTTAACGGTAACCTACGAGCAGTACTTC.